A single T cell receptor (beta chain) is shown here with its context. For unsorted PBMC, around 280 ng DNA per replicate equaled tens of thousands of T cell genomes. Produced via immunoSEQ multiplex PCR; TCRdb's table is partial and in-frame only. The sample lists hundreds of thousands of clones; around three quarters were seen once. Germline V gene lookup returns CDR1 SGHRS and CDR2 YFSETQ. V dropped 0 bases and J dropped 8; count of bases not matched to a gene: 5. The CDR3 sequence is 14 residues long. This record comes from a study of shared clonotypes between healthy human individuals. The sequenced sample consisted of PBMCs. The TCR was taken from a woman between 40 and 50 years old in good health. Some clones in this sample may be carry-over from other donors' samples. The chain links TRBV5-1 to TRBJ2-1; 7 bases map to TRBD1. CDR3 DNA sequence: TGCGCCAGCAGCTTGGGACAGGGTCTCGATGAGCAGTTCTTC. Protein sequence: CASSLGQGLDEQFF.